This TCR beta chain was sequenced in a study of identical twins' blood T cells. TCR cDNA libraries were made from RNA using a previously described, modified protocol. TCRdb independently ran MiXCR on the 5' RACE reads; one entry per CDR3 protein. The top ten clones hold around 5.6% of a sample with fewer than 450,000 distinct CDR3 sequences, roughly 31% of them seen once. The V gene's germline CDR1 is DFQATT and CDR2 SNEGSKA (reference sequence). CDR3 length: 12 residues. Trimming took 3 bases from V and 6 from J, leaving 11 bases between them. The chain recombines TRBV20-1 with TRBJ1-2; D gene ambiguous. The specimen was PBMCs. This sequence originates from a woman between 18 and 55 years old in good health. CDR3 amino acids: CSASGVDHGYTF. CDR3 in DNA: TGCAGTGCTAGTGGTGTGGACCATGGCTACACCTTC.